This T cell receptor (beta chain) was sequenced for a study of T cell changes during pregnancy in multiple sclerosis. V lost 4 bases, J lost 6 bases, and 20 bases lay in between. The germline CDR1 and CDR2 sequences are SEHNR and FQNEAQ (reference sequence). The CDR3 loop spans 16 amino acids. The assay was immunoSEQ multiplex PCR, and TCRdb's table has in-frame clones only and misses some. The sample carries 20,000 to 25,000 clones, about 83% recorded once. Specimen: CD8+ T cells from peripheral blood mononuclear cells, collected before pregnancy. The TCR comes from a female donor with multiple sclerosis, enrolled in a pregnancy study. J is TRBJ2-3 and V is TRBV7-9; D perhaps matches TRBD2 (6 bases). CDR3 DNA: TGTGCCAGCAGCTCCGCGTGGGCGGGACCTGGGGATACGCAGTATTTT. Translation gives CASSSAWAGPGDTQYF.